This TCR beta chain was profiled in a study of a mutant IDH1 vaccine in newly diagnosed glioma. For the study at large: Vaccines were begun 4-6 weeks after radiotherapy alone, or with temozolomide cycles.

This clone has a single count. Its antigen is unknown. Time point of the sample: week 11, during vaccination. The investigators gave 300 ug of mutant IDH1 20-mer peptide in each vaccine dose, together with topical imiquimod. Donors harbored newly found WHO grade 3 or 4 IDH1-mutant, ATRX-lost astrocytomas. Libraries were prepared by immunoSEQ multiplex PCR; TCRdb keeps only in-frame clonotypes and omits some of them. The table includes 34,000 or so clones, 60% to 80% detected once. The CDR3 loop spans 14 amino acids. V lost 5 bases and J lost 0, with 12 bases in between. Germline assignment: CDR1 SGHRS and CDR2 YFSETQ.

V gene TRBV5-1 combines with J gene TRBJ2-7; D might be TRBD1 or TRBD2, each matching 5 bases. The TCR sequence derives from a man younger than 40 with glioma. The specimen comprised PBMCs, sampled from a glioma patient whose treatment included an IDH1 peptide vaccine. Written as DNA, the CDR3 is TGCGCCAGCAGGAGGGACCCTTTCTCCTACGAGCAGTACTTC. Amino acids: CASRRDPFSYEQYF.